The rows below give T cell receptor beta chains drawn from one sample of a study of shared clonotypes between healthy human individuals. Assay: immunoSEQ multiplex PCR; the TCRdb copy retains only in-frame clones and omits some. The profile covers fewer than 850,000 clones, with about 96% appearing a single time and less than 0.25% taken by the ten largest. The specimen sequenced was naive CD8+ T cells sorted from blood. These receptors were taken from a young man in good health. Both conserved end residues are part of each CDR3. The order of the fields is D gene, J gene, V gene, clone size, CDR3 DNA, CDR3 protein. The D gene is left open where the match is weak. Some rows have no size entry. The others give once, few or many, or a class for an expanded clone.

.	TRBJ2-2	TRBV4-1	.	TGCGCCAGCAGCCAAGCGGGTAACACCGGGGAGCTGTTTTTT	CASSQAGNTGELFF
.	TRBJ1-1	TRBV7-8	.	TGTGCCAGCAGCTTATCCCGCGCAGGGTGGAACACTGAAGCTTTCTTT	CASSLSRAGWNTEAFF
.	TRBJ2-2	TRBV11-2	.	TGTGCCAGCAGCTTAGGTTCCGGGGAGCTGTTTTTT	CASSLGSGELFF
.	TRBJ2-7	TRBV7-9	.	TGTGCCAGCAGCTTAGGGACGGACGAGCAGTACTTC	CASSLGTDEQYF
TRBD1	TRBJ1-4	TRBV27	.	TGTGCCAGCAGTTTATGGGGGACAGGCAATGAAAAACTGTTTTTT	CASSLWGTGNEKLFF
.	TRBJ2-7	TRBV19	few	TGTGCCAGTACCTTTACGTTCGGATCCTACGAGCAGTACTTC	CASTFTFGSYEQYF
TRBD1	TRBJ2-7	TRBV5-4	.	TGTGCCAGCAGCTTGCGACAGGGGGCGCGGGACGAGCAGTACTTC	CASSLRQGARDEQYF
.	TRBJ1-4	TRBV27	once	TGTGCCAGCGGCGGGGTATCTAATGAAAAACTGTTTTTT	CASGGVSNEKLFF
.	TRBJ2-5	TRBV7-3	.	TGTGCCAGCAGCTTATCGGGATTCGGAGAGACCCAGTACTTC	CASSLSGFGETQYF
.	TRBJ2-7	TRBV7-2	.	TGTGCCAGCAGCTACCACTCCTACGAGCAGTACTTC	CASSYHSYEQYF
TRBD1	TRBJ2-7	TRBV11-2	.	TGTGCCAGCAGCCATGGCCGACAGGGGTTTGACTACGAGCAGTACTTC	CASSHGRQGFDYEQYF
TRBD2	TRBJ2-5	TRBV7-2	once	TGTGCCAGCAGTTTGGAACTAGCGGGATTGTCGTGGCACTTC	CASSLELAGLSWHF
TRBD1	TRBJ2-1	TRBV7-9	.	TGTGCCAGCAGCCAGACAGGGGGAGATGAGCAGTTCTTC	CASSQTGGDEQFF